The 28 T cell receptor beta chains below come from one sample, sequenced in a study of shared clonotypes between healthy human individuals. Measured with immunoSEQ multiplex PCR; TCRdb has only the in-frame clones, and not every one. Of about 710,000 clones listed, more than 70% are singletons. Sample: memory CD4+ T cells sorted from blood. Subset indicated: CD45RA-negative fraction. All receptors come from a woman aged 25 to 39 in good health.

V is TRBV5-1 and J is TRBJ2-7, with TRBD2 identical over 8 bases. CDR3 length: 16 amino acids. V lost 4 bases, J lost 1 base, and 10 bases stayed unmatched. CDR1 and CDR2 (germline): SGHRS, YFSETQ. The CDR3 DNA sequence: TGCGCCAGCAGCCCTCAAACTAGCGGTTCATCCTACGAGCAGTACTTC. Translation: CASSPQTSGSSYEQYF. The whole variable domain, remainder taken from reference TRBV5-1 and TRBJ2-7, is KAGVTQTPRYLIKTRGQQVTLSCSPISGHRSVSWYQQTPGQGLQFLFEYFSETQRNKGNFPGRFSGRQFSNSRSEMNVSTLELGDSALYLCASSPQTSGSSYEQYFGPGTRLTVT.

The chain employs TRBV27 and TRBJ1-2, with 7 bases fitting TRBD1. Germline lookup yields CDR1 MNHEY and CDR2 SMNVEV (reference sequence). The CDR3 is 15 residues long. V was clipped by 8 bases and J by 4 bases; unmatched bases: 13. The CDR3 DNA follows: TGTGCCAGCTGGCCCCTTTCCCGGGACAGCTATGGCTACACCTTC. It specifies CASWPLSRDSYGYTF.

This clone turned up a few times. The gene calls are TRBV14 and TRBJ2-7; 9 nucleotides line up with TRBD1. The CDR3 consists of 15 residues. With V trimmed by 1 base and J by 5 bases, 6 bases remained unmatched. Germline values: CDR1 SGHDN, CDR2 FVKESK. CDR3 in amino acids: CASSQVLQGADEQYF. In DNA form, the CDR3 reads TGTGCCAGCAGCCAAGTTCTACAGGGGGCTGACGAGCAGTACTTC.

This chain links TRBV28 with TRBJ2-7; the match to TRBD2 covers 10 bases. The CDR3 sequence is 16 residues long. Trimming at V came to 4 bases and at J to 0 bases, leaving 6 bases not matched to a gene. Germline-derived CDR1 and CDR2 are MDHEN and SYDVKM. As DNA, the CDR3 is TGTGCCAGCAGTTCCCTTAGCGGGAGGTTCTCCTACGAGCAGTACTTC. Translation: CASSSLSGRFSYEQYF.

This clone was observed a few times. The rearrangement joins TRBV28 to TRBJ2-1, with 8 bases fitting TRBD2. This CDR3 has 15 amino acids. Losses at the gene ends were 5 bases for V and 8 bases for J; bases not matched to a gene: 11. Germline CDR1 MDHEN, CDR2 SYDVKM. In nucleotides, the CDR3 is TGTGCCAGCAGTCAGCTAAGCGGGAGCATGGATGAGCAGTTCTTC. Its translation: CASSQLSGSMDEQFF.

This clone was observed many times. The junction does not match germline at one end; this may be a read error. The chain combines TRBV4-2 with TRBJ2-4, with a possible D match to TRBD2 (6 bases). This CDR3 comprises 15 residues. Germline CDR1 and CDR2: LGHNA and YNFKEQ. CDR3 DNA sequence: TGTGCCAGCAGACAAGGAGGGGAGTGGAAAAACATTCAGTACTTC. Translating gives CASRQGGEWKNIQYF.

V is TRBV7-2 and J is TRBJ2-7; tentatively, D is TRBD2 (5 bases). The CDR3 covers 13 residues. V lost 4 bases, J lost 6 bases, and 13 bases lay in between. Germline loops: CDR1 SGHTA, CDR2 FQGNSA. The CDR3 DNA is TGTGCCAGCAGCTCCCCGGACGGGATCGAGCAGTACTTC. Its protein is CASSSPDGIEQYF. Combining the CDR3 with reference TRBV7-2 and TRBJ2-7 gives the whole variable domain GAGVSQSPSNKVTEKGKDVELRCDPISGHTALYWYRQSLGQGLEFLIYFQGNSAPDKSGLPSDRFSAERTGGSVSTLTIQRTQQEDSAVYLCASSSPDGIEQYFGPGTRLTVT.

The V gene is TRBV28, the J gene TRBJ1-5; D remains ambiguous. Trimming pared 7 bases from V and 0 bases from J, leaving 10 bases between. This CDR3 has 14 residues. Germline lookup yields CDR1 MDHEN and CDR2 SYDVKM. In DNA form, the CDR3 reads TGTGCCAGCACCGGGCCCTATAGCAATCAGCCCCAGCATTTT. Protein: CASTGPYSNQPQHF.

This chain connects TRBV11-3 to TRBJ2-1; D remains unclear. The V gene's germline CDR1 is SGHNT and CDR2 YENEEA. The CDR3 spans 15 residues. The V and J ends lost 2 bases and 4 bases respectively, with 12 bases between them. CDR3 DNA sequence: TGTGCCAGCAGCTTAAGAGCGTCGATATACAATGAGCAGTTCTTC. Encoded protein: CASSLRASIYNEQFF.

J is TRBJ1-6 and V is TRBV5-1, with 8 bases that match TRBD1. The ends lost 4 bases at V and 6 bases at J; junction bases unmatched: 6. This CDR3 comprises 15 residues. Per the germline V gene, CDR1 is SGHRS and CDR2 is YFSETQ. The DNA for the CDR3 is TGCGCCAGCAGCCTCCCCGGACAGGGTAATTCACCCCTCCACTTT. It codes for CASSLPGQGNSPLHF.

The chain recombines TRBV19 with TRBJ1-5; 7 bases agree with TRBD1. The CDR3 spans 15 residues. The V segment lost 3 bases and the J segment 6 bases; nucleotides outside the gene matches: 8. Germline CDR1 and CDR2: LNHDA and SQIVND (reference sequence). The CDR3 loop is CASSIKTGASQPQHF. As DNA, the CDR3 is TGTGCCAGTAGTATTAAAACAGGGGCGAGTCAGCCCCAGCATTTT.

V and J are TRBV10-3 and TRBJ2-2, with 8 bases identical to TRBD2. Germline V gene data show CDR1 as ENHRY and CDR2 as SYGVKD. The CDR3 extends over 20 amino acids. V trimming: 5 bases; J trimming: 0 bases; junction bases outside the gene matches: 17. For the CDR3, the DNA is TGTGCCATCAGTCGGAGACTAGCGAGGGGGGATCTCGCGAACACCGGGGAGCTGTTTTTT. This translates into CAISRRLARGDLANTGELFF.

The rearrangement joins TRBV28 to TRBJ2-7; tentative D call: TRBD2 (5 bases). CDR1 and CDR2 from the germline V gene are MDHEN and SYDVKM. The CDR3 loop spans 14 amino acids. Trimming removed 8 bases from V and 2 bases from J, with 16 bases in between. The CDR3 sequence: CASLRIAQAYEQYF. The DNA of the CDR3 is TGTGCCAGCTTAAGGATAGCGCAAGCCTACGAGCAGTACTTC.

The V gene is TRBV7-9, the J gene TRBJ1-1, with a possible D match to TRBD1 (6 bases). Germline CDR1 and CDR2: SEHNR and FQNEAQ (reference sequence). The length of the CDR3 is 15 residues. V was cut by 5 bases and J by 1 base, with 14 bases left in between. The CDR3 nucleotides read TGTGCCAGCAGCCCGACGGACAGACAGAACACTGAAGCTTTCTTT. Amino acids: CASSPTDRQNTEAFF.

This clone has only a few counts. V is TRBV7-6 and J is TRBJ1-1; 7 bases map to TRBD1. Germline CDR1 reads SGHVS; CDR2 reads FNYEAQ. Trimming took 5 bases from V and 0 from J; bases not matched to a gene: 3. This CDR3 has 14 amino acids. CDR3 DNA sequence: TGTGCCAGCAGCCCTAGGGGGCTGAACACTGAAGCTTTCTTT. Its translation is CASSPRGLNTEAFF.

The rearrangement links TRBV28 to TRBJ1-2; D remains unclear. CDR3 length equals 12 residues. Germline V gene lookup returns CDR1 MDHEN and CDR2 SYDVKM. V dropped 4 bases and J dropped 7 bases, with 10 bases sitting between them. This chain's CDR3 is CASSWLSGGYTF. The DNA for the CDR3 is TGTGCCAGCAGTTGGCTTTCGGGTGGCTACACCTTC.

This sequence joins TRBV10-3 and TRBJ1-1; maybe TRBD1 (6 bases). The germline V and J ends were trimmed by 0 bases and 0 bases, with 14 bases remaining between them. CDR3 length: 17 residues. Germline loops: CDR1 ENHRY, CDR2 SYGVKD. The CDR3 here is CAISESQGRSLNTEAFF. The CDR3 DNA follows: TGTGCCATCAGTGAGTCACAGGGTCGGAGCCTGAACACTGAAGCTTTCTTT.

This clone was counted a single time. This rearrangement joins TRBV6-6 to TRBJ2-3, with D perhaps TRBD1 (6 bases). Germline V gene sequence: CDR1 MNHNY, CDR2 SVGAGI (reference sequence). V shed 3 bases and J shed 0 bases, with 13 bases lying between them. This CDR3 is 16 amino acids long. The CDR3 spells CASSYFPGHSTDTQYF. The DNA for the CDR3 is TGTGCCAGCAGTTATTTCCCGGGACACAGCACAGATACGCAGTATTTT.

This clone showed up many times. J is TRBJ2-7 and V is TRBV5-1, with D unresolved. The CDR3 length is 15 residues. V shed 0 bases and J shed 2 bases, with 12 bases lying between them. Germline V CDR1 and CDR2: SGHRS, YFSETQ. The CDR3 is CASSLARDPAYEQYF. CDR3 sequence (DNA): TGCGCCAGCAGCTTGGCCAGAGACCCTGCCTACGAGCAGTACTTC.

The CDR3 region is CASSNLGSGTDTQYF. The CDR3 bases are TGTGCCAGCAGCAACCTAGGAAGCGGGACAGATACGCAGTATTTT. The chain carries TRBV21-1 and TRBJ2-3; the D call of TRBD2 is as the table states it, not checked on the DNA. TRBV21-1 is a documented pseudogene. The CDR3 length is 15 residues.

This clone was detected a few times. This sequence joins TRBV5-6 and TRBJ1-1, with 10 bases matching TRBD1. This CDR3 contains 17 residues. V lost 3 bases and J lost 3; bases outside the gene matches: 11. The germline CDR1 and CDR2 sequences are SGHDT and YYEEEE. The CDR3 DNA reads as TGTGCCAGCAGCTCTTGGACAGGGGGAGGCCTCCACACTGAAGCTTTCTTT. This codes for CASSSWTGGGLHTEAFF.

The J gene is TRBJ1-2, the V gene TRBV7-2; D remains ambiguous. This CDR3 is 13 amino acids long. The germline CDR1 and CDR2 sequences are SGHTA and FQGNSA. Between the trimmed V and J ends, which lost 2 bases and 7 bases, there was a span of 11 bases. This chain's CDR3 is CASSLSDEGGYTF. CDR3 in DNA: TGTGCCAGCAGCTTAAGTGATGAGGGTGGCTACACCTTC.

The J gene is TRBJ1-2, the V gene TRBV5-6; D is possibly TRBD1 (5 bases). CDR3 length: 17 amino acids. CDR1 is SGHDT and CDR2 is YYEEEE in the germline V gene. V lost 4 bases and J lost 3, with 22 bases in between. The CDR3 is CASSPRNRPFGYYGYTF. The CDR3 coding sequence is TGTGCCAGCAGCCCAAGGAACAGGCCCTTCGGCTACTATGGCTACACCTTC.

This clone has at least ten counts. This chain uses TRBV5-1 with TRBJ2-5; perhaps TRBD1 as D (5 bases). V lost 5 bases to trimming and J lost 5 bases, with 16 bases between them. Germline CDR1 SGHRS, CDR2 YFSETQ. The CDR3 is 14 residues long. Here the CDR3 reads CASSFQGLRETQYF. The CDR3, as DNA: TGCGCCAGCAGTTTTCAGGGTTTGAGGGAGACCCAGTACTTC.

The chain recombines TRBV18 with TRBJ2-3; D gene uncertain. The CDR3 has 17 residues. Germline V gene lookup returns CDR1 KGHSH and CDR2 LQKENI. V dropped 0 bases and J dropped 0 bases, with 13 bases sitting between them. The CDR3 nucleotides read TGTGCCAGCTCACCACCGTACGGGCACACAAGCACAGATACGCAGTATTTT. It specifies CASSPPYGHTSTDTQYF.

This clone was seen only a few times. The chain carries TRBV27 and TRBJ1-2; D possibly corresponds to TRBD1 (5 bases). Germline V CDR1 and CDR2: MNHEY, SMNVEV (reference sequence). V was cut by 5 bases and J by 8 bases, with 9 bases left in between. The CDR3 runs 11 residues. The CDR3 loop is CASSQGRGYTF. Here the CDR3 DNA reads TGTGCCAGCAGTCAGGGCCGGGGCTACACCTTC.

V is TRBV10-3 and J is TRBJ1-3; the D is unclear. Trimming pared 3 bases from V and 3 bases from J, leaving 6 bases between. The CDR3 has 13 amino acids. Germline CDR1 reads ENHRY; CDR2 reads SYGVKD. The CDR3, as DNA: TGTGCCATCAGTGAAACCGGTGGAAACACCATATATTTT. It codes for CAISETGGNTIYF.

The chain has TRBV6-1 and TRBJ2-7, with a possible D match to TRBD2 (5 bases). From germline, CDR1 is MNHNS and CDR2 SASEGT. V lost 3 bases to trimming and J lost 2 bases, with 17 bases between them. The CDR3 covers 16 residues. The CDR3 DNA sequence: TGTGCCAGCAGTGAGAGAACGAGGGAACCTCCCTACGAGCAGTACTTC. Residues: CASSERTREPPYEQYF.